This TCR beta chain was sequenced in a study of Ad26.COV2.S vaccination and SARS-CoV-2 variants. Study-wide points: Once vaccination had occurred, spike-specific CD8+ and CD4+ T cell responses reportedly showed substantial breadth. The analyses of TCR breadth and depth may have understated the size of total T cell responses.

The repertoire was sequenced with immunoSEQ multiplex PCR; TCRdb's copy has only in-frame clones and lacks some. There are about 180,000 clones in the sample; around nine tenths occur only once, and approximately 6% lies in the top ten. The V gene end was trimmed by 0 bases and the J gene end by 5 bases; junction bases not matched to a gene: 13. The CDR3 totals 18 residues. Germline CDR1 and CDR2: LNHNV and YYDKDF (reference sequence). This clone was picked up a small number of times. Its antigen is unknown. Specimen: peripheral blood, collected after recovery from COVID-19. The receptor comes from a human donor who had recovered from COVID-19. The rearrangement links TRBV15 to TRBJ1-2; 9 nucleotides line up with TRBD1. The CDR3 nucleotides read TGTGCCACCAGCAGAGATTATACAGGGGGCGGTTCCTTATATGGCTACACCTTC. Its translation is CATSRDYTGGGSLYGYTF.